This is a list of T cell receptor beta chains from one sample in a study of cytomegalovirus exposure and HLA in healthy donors. Assay: immunoSEQ multiplex PCR; the TCRdb copy retains only in-frame clones and omits some. The sample gives some 89,000 clones, 85% of which show up once; nearly 7.5% is in the top ten. The material sequenced was PBMCs. The receptor source for this set is a man aged 35-49 years in good health and CMV-seropositive. The CDR3 runs from the conserved cysteine through the conserved F or W. The D gene is left open where the match is weak. Expanded clones are given a class, and other clones once, few, many or no size at all.

D,J,V,size,DNA,CDR3
.,TRBJ2-5,TRBV7-9,few,TGTGCCAGCAGCACTAGCTCTGAGACCCAGTACTTC,CASSTSSETQYF
.,TRBJ2-7,TRBV6-6,.,TGTGCCAGCAGTTACGACGGTAGCCTTTACGAGCAGTACTTC,CASSYDGSLYEQYF
.,TRBJ1-1,TRBV5-1,.,TGCGCCAGCAGCTTGGTACAGGGGAACACTGAAGCTTTCTTT,CASSLVQGNTEAFF
TRBD1,TRBJ2-5,TRBV6-6,.,TGTGCCAGCAGTATGGGACAGGTCTTCGGGGAGCAGTACTTC,CASSMGQVFGEQYF
TRBD2,TRBJ2-1,TRBV4-1,once,TGCGCCAGCAGCCAAGGTGTTAGCGGGGGCCCTTTAGGTGAGCAGTTCTTC,CASSQGVSGGPLGEQFF
.,TRBJ2-1,TRBV28,.,TGTGCCAGCAGTACCACAGGGAAGTGGAACAATGAGCAGTTCTTC,CASSTTGKWNNEQFF
.,TRBJ1-2,TRBV6-1,.,TGTGCCTCTGACAATGACGGTGGCTACACCTTC,CASDNDGGYTF
TRBD2,TRBJ2-3,TRBV29-1,.,TGCAGCGTTGGGGGGACTAGCGACTCCACAGATACGCAGTATTTT,CSVGGTSDSTDTQYF
.,TRBJ1-4,TRBV11-2,.,TGTGCCAGCAGCTTCTCGGACAGCACGGGTGAAAAACTGTTTTTT,CASSFSDSTGEKLFF
TRBD1,TRBJ1-2,TRBV6-5,.,TGTGCCAGCAGTTACGACAGGGGCTATGGCTACACCTTC,CASSYDRGYGYTF
.,TRBJ1-1,TRBV5-1,.,TGCGCCAGCAGCTCCTCTATGAACACTGAAGCTTTCTTT,CASSSSMNTEAFF
TRBD2,TRBJ2-3,TRBV11-3,.,TGTGCCAGCAGCTTAGTTAGCGGGGGGGCCAGTAGCACAGATACGCAGTATTTT,CASSLVSGGASSTDTQYF
TRBD2,TRBJ2-5,TRBV19,.,TGTGCCAGTAGCCGGTGGGGGGGGACTTCAAAAGAGACCCAGTACTTC,CASSRWGGTSKETQYF